A selection of T cell receptor beta chains follows, all from one sample in a study of blood T cell repertoires in COVID-19. Sequencing used immunoSEQ multiplex PCR; TCRdb keeps in-frame clones, though not all of them. The sample comprises some 400,000 clones, 80% to 90% of which are singletons, and roughly 1.1% rests with the top ten. Specimen: PBMCs or T cells enriched from blood (not recorded which). Source of these receptors: a man under 40 who had recovered from COVID-19. Each CDR3 is given with its conserved first and last residue. The order of the fields is CDR3 DNA, CDR3 protein, clone size, D gene, V gene, J gene. D genes are given only for firm matches. Some rows have no size entry. The others give once, few or many, or a class for an expanded clone.

CDR3nt: TGTGCTAGTGGGGACAGGGTTTCGAACACTGAAGCTTTCTTT
CDR3aa: CASGDRVSNTEAFF
abundance: -
d_gene: TRBD1
v_gene: TRBV12-5
j_gene: TRBJ1-1

CDR3nt: TGTGCCATCAGCCAGACAGGGAAGGATTCACCCCTCCACTTT
CDR3aa: CAISQTGKDSPLHF
abundance: -
d_gene: TRBD1
v_gene: TRBV10-3
j_gene: TRBJ1-6

CDR3nt: TGTGCCACCAGCAGAGACTTAGGAGGGCCCCAGCATTTT
CDR3aa: CATSRDLGGPQHF
abundance: -
d_gene: -
v_gene: TRBV15
j_gene: TRBJ1-5

CDR3nt: TGTGCCAGCAGTTCACTTCTCTCTGGAAACACCATATATTTT
CDR3aa: CASSSLLSGNTIYF
abundance: -
d_gene: -
v_gene: TRBV27
j_gene: TRBJ1-3

CDR3nt: TGTGCCATCAGTGGTATCGGACTAGCGGGATCCTCCTACGAGCAGTACTTC
CDR3aa: CAISGIGLAGSSYEQYF
abundance: -
d_gene: TRBD2
v_gene: TRBV10-3
j_gene: TRBJ2-7

CDR3nt: TGCAGTGCTAGTAACAGGGATACTGAAGCTTTCTTT
CDR3aa: CSASNRDTEAFF
abundance: -
d_gene: -
v_gene: TRBV20-1
j_gene: TRBJ1-1

CDR3nt: TGTGCCAGCAGCCAAAAGGGGACCGGGGAGCTGTTTTTT
CDR3aa: CASSQKGTGELFF
abundance: -
d_gene: -
v_gene: TRBV14
j_gene: TRBJ2-2

CDR3nt: TGTGCCAGCAGTTACTCAAGGGACAGGGCCTACGAGCAGTACTTC
CDR3aa: CASSYSRDRAYEQYF
abundance: -
d_gene: TRBD1
v_gene: TRBV6-5
j_gene: TRBJ2-7

CDR3nt: TGTGCCAGCAGTCAAAGGCGGGGAGGGCAGGTGAACACTGAAGCTTTCTTT
CDR3aa: CASSQRRGGQVNTEAFF
abundance: -
d_gene: -
v_gene: TRBV27
j_gene: TRBJ1-1

CDR3nt: TGCGCCAGCAGTCCTAGCGGGGAATCCTACAATGAGCAGTTCTTC
CDR3aa: CASSPSGESYNEQFF
abundance: -
d_gene: TRBD2
v_gene: TRBV5-1
j_gene: TRBJ2-1

CDR3nt: TGCAGCGTTGAGGGACAGGGGCTAGAGACCCAGTACTTC
CDR3aa: CSVEGQGLETQYF
abundance: -
d_gene: TRBD1
v_gene: TRBV29-1
j_gene: TRBJ2-5

CDR3nt: TGTGCCACCAGTGATCCCGTTTACGGGGACACTGAAGCTTTCTTT
CDR3aa: CATSDPVYGDTEAFF
abundance: -
d_gene: -
v_gene: TRBV24-1
j_gene: TRBJ1-1

CDR3nt: TGTGCCAGCAGTTTATATGGGGAGTCCTACGAGCAGTACTTC
CDR3aa: CASSLYGESYEQYF
abundance: -
d_gene: -
v_gene: TRBV28
j_gene: TRBJ2-7

CDR3nt: TGTGCCAGTAAAAGGGGGCAAGGTGAAAAACTGTTTTTT
CDR3aa: CASKRGQGEKLFF
abundance: once
d_gene: TRBD1
v_gene: TRBV19
j_gene: TRBJ1-4

CDR3nt: TGTGCCAGCAGCTTTACACGCGGCCCCTTTATGAACACTGAAGCTTTCTTT
CDR3aa: CASSFTRGPFMNTEAFF
abundance: -
d_gene: -
v_gene: TRBV11-2
j_gene: TRBJ1-1

CDR3nt: TGTGCCAGCAGTAGGGACATCGGAGTTAGCACCTTC
CDR3aa: CASSRDIGVSTF
abundance: -
d_gene: -
v_gene: TRBV6-5
j_gene: TRBJ1-2

CDR3nt: TGTGCCAGCAGCTTGGGTGGCGGGACGAGCTACGAGCAGTACTTC
CDR3aa: CASSLGGGTSYEQYF
abundance: -
d_gene: -
v_gene: TRBV5-4
j_gene: TRBJ2-7

CDR3nt: TGTGCCAGCAGCCCCCACTACAGGGGGCCGGACACCGGGGAGCTGTTTTTT
CDR3aa: CASSPHYRGPDTGELFF
abundance: -
d_gene: TRBD1
v_gene: TRBV9
j_gene: TRBJ2-2